The 10 T cell receptor beta chains below were found in one sample sequenced in a study of control samples from healthy donors and cancer patients. Produced via immunoSEQ multiplex PCR; TCRdb's table is partial and in-frame only. There are 70,000 to 85,000 clones in the sample; approximately 80% occur only once, and under 14% lies in the top ten. Material for sequencing was PBMCs. The receptor set was obtained from a man in his 60s with head and neck cancer.

The V and J genes are TRBV6-5 and TRBJ1-5; a weak D match, TRBD1 (5 bases). V shed 0 bases and J shed 4 bases, with 10 bases lying between them. CDR3 length: 15 amino acids. Germline CDR1 and CDR2: MNHEY and SVGAGI. The CDR3 region has the DNA TGTGCCAGCAGTTACTCGAGGCAGGGTAATCAGCCCCAGCATTTT. This translates into CASSYSRQGNQPQHF.

The chain links TRBV12-5 to TRBJ1-1, with 8 bases lining up with TRBD1. V lost 4 bases to trimming and J lost 1 base; unmatched junction nucleotides: 2. Per the germline V gene, CDR1 is LGHNT and CDR2 is FRNRAP. This CDR3 has 14 residues. CDR3 amino acids: CASGSGQANTEAFF. The DNA for the CDR3 is TGTGCTAGTGGTTCGGGACAGGCGAACACTGAAGCTTTCTTT.

This clone was seen a single time. J is TRBJ1-5 and V is TRBV13; 8 nucleotides line up with TRBD1. The CDR3 sequence is 14 residues long. Germline-derived CDR1 and CDR2 are PRHDT and FYEKMQ (reference sequence). J lost 3 bases, V lost 5 bases, and 3 bases had no gene match. The DNA for the CDR3 is TGTGCCAGCAGCATGGGACAGGACAATCAGCCCCAGCATTTT. This codes for CASSMGQDNQPQHF.

V and J are TRBV6-5 and TRBJ2-1, with 7 bases lining up with TRBD1. Per the germline V gene, CDR1 is MNHEY and CDR2 is SVGAGI. The ends lost 5 bases at V and 7 bases at J; junction bases unmatched: 11. The CDR3 has 15 residues. The CDR3 is CASSHTGTELNEQFF. The CDR3 bases are TGTGCCAGCAGTCATACCGGGACAGAGCTTAATGAGCAGTTCTTC.

The chain carries TRBV24-1 and TRBJ2-5, with D possibly called TRBD1 or TRBD2 (5 bases each). The CDR3 loop spans 19 amino acids. The ends were cut back, 0 bases at V and 5 bases at J, with 24 bases in the middle. The germline gives CDR1 KGHDR, CDR2 SFDVKD. Written as DNA, the CDR3 is TGTGCCACCAGTGATTTGGAGGAATGGGGGTCCAAGACGAGGGAGACCCAGTACTTC. Amino acid sequence: CATSDLEEWGSKTRETQYF.

This clone came up a few times. J is TRBJ2-7 and V is TRBV2; 8 nucleotides line up with TRBD1. The CDR3 loop spans 13 amino acids. CDR1 and CDR2 (germline): SNHLY, FYNNEI. J was trimmed by 4 bases and V by 8 bases; bases with no gene match: 7. Here the CDR3 reads CASGGQGSYEQYF. CDR3 coding DNA: TGTGCCAGCGGCGGACAGGGCTCGTACGAGCAGTACTTC.

The V and J genes are TRBV21-1 and TRBJ2-7. TRBV21-1 is an annotated pseudogene. This CDR3 has 12 residues. In nucleotides, the CDR3 is TGTGCCAGCAGCAGAATTGATTACGAGCAGTACTTC. It codes for CASSRIDYEQYF.

The chain combines TRBV2 with TRBJ2-7; TRBD1 might be the D (5 bases). From germline, CDR1 is SNHLY and CDR2 FYNNEI. Trimming shortened V by 1 base and J by 2 bases, and 15 bases separated the two germline ends. CDR3 length: 16 residues. CDR3 DNA: TGTGCCAGCAGTGAAGTCGCGGCAGGGATTACCTACGAGCAGTACTTC. This translates into CASSEVAAGITYEQYF.

The rearrangement links TRBV6-5 to TRBJ1-1; possibly TRBD1 for D (5 bases). Trimming took off 8 bases at V and 6 bases at J, with 19 bases between the two ends. CDR1 and CDR2 from the germline V gene are MNHEY and SVGAGI. This CDR3 has 14 residues. The CDR3 nucleotides read TGTGCCAGCGCCTACGGGACGGCTAATGCTGAAGCTTTCTTT. Its translation is CASAYGTANAEAFF.

The V and J genes are TRBV7-9 and TRBJ2-1; D may be TRBD1 (5 bases). Germline V CDR1 and CDR2: SEHNR, FQNEAQ (reference sequence). This CDR3 is built from 16 residues. V dropped 3 bases and J dropped 5 bases, with 17 bases sitting between them. CDR3 coding DNA: TGTGCCAGCAGCTTTCTGGGGCGGAACCCTGACAATGAGCAGTTCTTC. It codes for CASSFLGRNPDNEQFF.